The entry below describes one T cell receptor beta chain. TCRdb reanalysed the PCR reads using MiXCR and keeps one entry per CDR3 protein. The table lists 13,000 or so distinct CDR3 sequences, 35% to 55% of them singletons. The patients had localized lung adenocarcinoma, a non-small cell subtype. These data belong to a study of CD4 and CD8 cells across lung adenocarcinoma regions. Material: CD4+ T cells from the center of a lung tumor. The clonotype originates from a male donor with lung adenocarcinoma. The CD4 and CD8 labels of this study may be unreliable.

CDR3 region: CASSQNLRSGEGPGEQYF. As DNA, the CDR3 is TGTGCCAGCAGCCAGAACCTTCGTAGCGGGGAGGGCCCAGGCGAGCAGTACTTC. The rearrangement links TRBV4-2 to TRBJ2-5, with 8 bases lining up with TRBD2. The J call may be incorrect, as the DNA end agrees better with TRBJ2-7. CDR3 length: 18 amino acids. Germline CDR1 is LGHNA and CDR2 is YNFKEQ.